A selection of T cell receptor beta chains follows, all from one sample in a study of blood T cells in healthy people across ages. In TCRdb, the 5' RACE reads were re-called with MiXCR into one record per CDR3 protein. Found here are about 900,000 distinct CDR3 sequences, about 59% of them singletons; the top ten hold about 27%. Input material: blood. Receptors originate from a man aged 25 to 45 in good health. The CDR3 runs from the conserved cysteine through the conserved F or W. D genes are given only for firm matches. Some rows mark clone size as missing; the rest say once, few, many or name a class of expanded clone.

abundance,d_gene,v_gene,j_gene,CDR3aa,CDR3nt
.,.,TRBV5-5,TRBJ2-1,CASSAPEISYNEQFF,TGTGCCAGCAGCGCCCCGGAGATTTCCTACAATGAGCAGTTCTTC
many,.,TRBV5-1,TRBJ2-1,CASREGARRDNEQFF,TGCGCCAGCAGAGAAGGGGCAAGGAGGGACAATGAGCAGTTCTTC
.,.,TRBV4-2,TRBJ2-3,CASSLVLHSQGDTQYF,TGTGCCAGCAGCTTGGTTCTGCACTCGCAGGGTGATACGCAGTATTTT
.,TRBD1,TRBV13,TRBJ2-7,CASSPTGWYEQYF,TGTGCCAGCAGCCCGACAGGGTGGTACGAGCAGTACTTC
.,TRBD2,TRBV6-6,TRBJ2-5,CASSLIAGGLQETQYF,TGTGCCAGCAGTTTGATAGCGGGGGGGCTTCAGGAGACCCAGTACTTC
.,TRBD1,TRBV28,TRBJ2-7,CASSRHMDRRYEQYF,TGTGCCAGCAGCCGGCATATGGACAGGAGGTACGAGCAGTACTTC
once,TRBD2,TRBV7-8,TRBJ2-1,CASSYRRTSGANEQFF,TGTGCCAGCAGCTATCGGAGGACTAGCGGGGCCAATGAGCAGTTCTTC
.,.,TRBV20-1,TRBJ2-5,CSARDSGGDTGQYF,TGCAGTGCTAGAGATTCGGGTGGGGACACCGGGCAGTACTTC
.,TRBD1,TRBV20-1,TRBJ1-6,CSARSPLVGDRRSSPLHF,TGCAGTGCTAGATCCCCCCTCGTCGGGGACAGAAGGAGTTCACCCCTCCACTTT
.,.,TRBV29-1,TRBJ1-4,CSVVDSNELGTNEKLFF,TGCAGCGTCGTCGACAGTAACGAACTGGGAACTAATGAAAAACTGTTTTTT
few,TRBD2,TRBV6-1,TRBJ2-1,CASSPTGLAGHYNEQFF,TGTGCCAGCAGTCCCACGGGACTAGCGGGGCACTACAATGAGCAGTTCTTC
.,.,TRBV27,TRBJ2-1,CASLQGGYEQFF,TGTGCCAGCCTACAGGGAGGCTATGAGCAGTTCTTC
.,.,TRBV5-1,TRBJ2-5,CASSLMRGANQETQYF,TGCGCCAGCAGCTTGATGAGGGGGGCCAACCAAGAGACCCAGTACTTC
.,TRBD1,TRBV4-1,TRBJ1-6,CASSPQQGRDSPLHF,TGCGCCAGCAGCCCTCAACAGGGGAGGGATTCACCCCTCCACTTT
.,.,TRBV9,TRBJ1-4,CASSVAPGENEKLFF,TGTGCCAGCAGCGTAGCCCCAGGGGAAAATGAAAAACTGTTTTTT
.,.,TRBV29-1,TRBJ2-1,CRRQEPPEYPSYNEQFF,TGCAGGCGACAGGAGCCACCCGAATACCCGTCCTACAATGAGCAGTTCTTC
.,.,TRBV12-3/TRBV12-4,TRBJ2-4,CASSPDRSIAKNIQYF,TGTGCCAGCAGCCCCGACAGGTCGATAGCCAAAAACATTCAGTACTTC
.,.,TRBV25-1,TRBJ2-7,CASSDFSYEQYF,TGTGCCAGCAGTGACTTTTCCTACGAGCAGTACTTC
few,.,TRBV7-8,TRBJ2-3,CARILGVTSTDTQYF,TGTGCCAGAATCCTCGGGGTTACTAGCACAGATACGCAGTATTTT
.,TRBD1,TRBV27,TRBJ1-1,CASSEGQGTKAFF,TGTGCCAGCAGCGAAGGACAGGGCACCAAAGCTTTCTTT
.,TRBD1,TRBV4-3,TRBJ1-2,CASSQGWTGNYGYTF,TGCGCCAGCAGCCAAGGGTGGACAGGGAATTATGGCTACACCTTC
few,.,TRBV7-2,TRBJ2-7,CASSEIRYEQYF,TGTGCCAGCAGCGAGATTAGATACGAGCAGTACTTC
once,.,TRBV21-1,TRBJ2-7,CASSSQLDPYYEQYF,TGTGCCAGCAGTAGCCAGCTGGATCCGTACTACGAGCAGTACTTC
.,TRBD1,TRBV29-1,TRBJ2-1,CSVGSGQGAYNEQFF,TGCAGCGTTGGTTCAGGACAGGGGGCGTACAATGAGCAGTTCTTC
.,TRBD2,TRBV7-3,TRBJ2-7,CASSITSAGPYEQYF,TGTGCCAGCAGCATCACTAGCGCGGGCCCCTACGAGCAGTACTTC
few,.,TRBV7-2,TRBJ1-2,CASSLGSEGYTF,TGTGCCAGCAGCTTAGGGTCCGAGGGCTACACCTTC
few,TRBD2,TRBV5-1,TRBJ2-3,CASSPGLAISTDTQYF,TGCGCCAGCAGCCCCGGACTAGCGATTAGCACAGATACGCAGTATTTT
few,TRBD2,TRBV20-1,TRBJ2-1,CSAKAGTIIHEQFF,TGCAGTGCTAAGGCCGGGACTATTATCCATGAGCAGTTCTTC
.,TRBD1,TRBV12-3/TRBV12-4,TRBJ2-5,CASSHNQGQTSGTQYF,TGTGCCAGCAGTCACAACCAGGGACAGACCTCGGGAACCCAGTACTTC
.,.,TRBV6-1,TRBJ2-3,CASSELWSSTDTQYF,TGTGCCAGCAGCGAGCTATGGAGCAGCACAGATACGCAGTATTTT
once,TRBD2,TRBV9,TRBJ2-1,CASSQRGDNEQFF,TGTGCCAGCAGTCAACGGGGGGACAATGAGCAGTTCTTC
.,.,TRBV20-1,TRBJ2-1,CSALLFGGNEQFF,TGCAGTGCCCTCCTTTTTGGGGGCAATGAGCAGTTCTTC
.,.,TRBV4-1,TRBJ2-3,CASSQGLGGVTDTQYF,TGCGCCAGCAGCCAAGGGTTGGGCGGGGTCACAGATACGCAGTATTTT
.,TRBD2,TRBV7-9,TRBJ2-5,CASSHSGTSGETQYF,TGTGCCAGCAGCCACTCAGGGACTAGCGGGGAGACCCAGTACTTC
.,.,TRBV29-1,TRBJ1-2,CSVGRWGGGYTF,TGCAGCGTCGGCCGATGGGGTGGGGGCTACACCTTC
.,TRBD2,TRBV7-9,TRBJ2-7,CASSPRQRDYEQYF,TGTGCCAGCAGCCCAAGACAGCGGGATTACGAGCAGTACTTC
.,TRBD1,TRBV12-3/TRBV12-4,TRBJ2-2,CASSQTGGDGGELFF,TGTGCCAGCAGCCAGACAGGGGGCGATGGCGGGGAGCTGTTTTTT
.,.,TRBV12-3/TRBV12-4,TRBJ2-7,CASSLRRNEQYF,TGTGCCAGCAGTTTGCGACGCAATGAGCAGTACTTC
.,TRBD2,TRBV20-1,TRBJ2-2,CSARNMAGVLEYTGELFF,TGCAGTGCTAGAAATATGGCGGGGGTCCTCGAATACACCGGGGAGCTGTTTTTT
.,TRBD1,TRBV5-1,TRBJ1-4,CASSLDGAGGLEKLFF,TGCGCCAGCAGCTTGGACGGCGCAGGGGGCCTCGAAAAACTGTTTTTT
.,TRBD2,TRBV27,TRBJ2-3,CASRPLLAGALGDTQYF,TGTGCCAGCAGGCCCCTCCTAGCGGGGGCACTGGGAGATACGCAGTATTTT
few,.,TRBV5-1,TRBJ2-7,CASSLVRGRPEQYF,TGCGCCAGCAGCTTGGTTCGGGGAAGGCCCGAGCAGTACTTC
.,.,TRBV2,TRBJ1-1,CASSGRTGSANTEAFF,TGTGCCAGCAGTGGAAGGACCGGGTCTGCGAACACTGAAGCTTTCTTT
.,TRBD2,TRBV6-1,TRBJ2-2,CASKAGVDAGELFF,TGTGCCAGCAAAGCGGGGGTCGACGCCGGGGAGTTGTTTTTT
.,.,TRBV4-3,TRBJ1-6,CASSQEVAASNSPLHF,TGCGCCAGCAGCCAAGAAGTTGCAGCCTCTAATTCACCCCTCCACTTT
few,.,TRBV7-2,TRBJ2-4,CASSLAGLSAKNIQYF,TGTGCCAGCAGCTTAGCCGGACTATCGGCCAAAAACATTCAGTACTTC
few,.,TRBV5-1,TRBJ2-3,CASSLGGRFGDTQYF,TGCGCCAGCAGCCTCGGGGGGCGGTTCGGAGATACGCAGTATTTT
.,TRBD2,TRBV9,TRBJ2-7,CASSGVSGGSYEQYF,TGTGCCAGCAGCGGCGTCAGCGGGGGGAGCTACGAGCAGTACTTC
.,.,TRBV7-9,TRBJ2-6,CASSLGPASSGANVLTF,TGTGCCAGCAGCTTAGGTCCCGCCAGCTCTGGGGCCAACGTCCTGACTTTC
.,.,TRBV20-1,TRBJ2-7,CSATSPGRSIGEQYF,TGCAGTGCTACCTCGCCGGGACGATCAATTGGGGAGCAGTACTTC
.,.,TRBV7-2,TRBJ1-4,CASSPGLTQEKLFF,TGTGCCAGCAGCCCGGGACTGACACAAGAAAAACTGTTTTTT
few,.,TRBV20-1,TRBJ2-7,CSARDPAAGLEQYF,TGCAGTGCTAGAGACCCTGCGGCGGGTCTGGAGCAGTACTTC
.,.,TRBV7-9,TRBJ2-5,CASSLWDGNEETQYF,TGTGCCAGCAGCTTATGGGACGGGAATGAAGAGACCCAGTACTTC
.,.,TRBV6-2/TRBV6-3,TRBJ2-5,CATERPTKGGYF,TGTGCCACCGAAAGACCTACAAAGGGAGGGTACTTC
.,.,TRBV28,TRBJ1-2,CASSFFSSRANYGYTF,TGTGCCAGCAGTTTTTTTTCGTCTAGAGCTAACTATGGCTACACCTTC